Sequencing of this TCR beta chain was carried out in a study of T cell repertoires in cytomegalovirus infection. Background on the study: It was recently identified HLA-C-restricted and well-studied HLA-B-restricted CMV epitopes that the study used. Evidence of both CMV infection and a matching HLA type came from public TCR beta signatures.

Study-wide points: The study found HLA-C-restricted CMV-specific TCR beta clonotypes dominating the ex vivo response. Public TCR beta family frequency separated CMV-and-HLA carriers, including in an independent cohort.

This CDR3 comprises 16 residues. Germline V gene lookup returns CDR1 MNHEY and CDR2 SVGAGI. V was cut by 0 bases and J by 11 bases, with 22 bases left in between. TCRdb processed the reads anew with MiXCR; each CDR3 protein has one entry. The sample has some 700,000 distinct CDR3 sequences; around 31% are singletons. This clonotype was picked up one time. No antigen is known for it. V and J are TRBV6-5 and TRBJ1-2; D may be TRBD1 (6 bases). The sequence came from a human donor in good health (CMV status not recorded). Some clones in this sample may be carry-over from other donors' samples. Sequences were derived from cultured PBMCs, sampled from culture after CMV antigen stimulation. The CDR3 coding sequence is TGTGCCAGCAGTTACTCGATATTGGGGGGGGGCTTCGGGTACACCTTC. Protein: CASSYSILGGGFGYTF.